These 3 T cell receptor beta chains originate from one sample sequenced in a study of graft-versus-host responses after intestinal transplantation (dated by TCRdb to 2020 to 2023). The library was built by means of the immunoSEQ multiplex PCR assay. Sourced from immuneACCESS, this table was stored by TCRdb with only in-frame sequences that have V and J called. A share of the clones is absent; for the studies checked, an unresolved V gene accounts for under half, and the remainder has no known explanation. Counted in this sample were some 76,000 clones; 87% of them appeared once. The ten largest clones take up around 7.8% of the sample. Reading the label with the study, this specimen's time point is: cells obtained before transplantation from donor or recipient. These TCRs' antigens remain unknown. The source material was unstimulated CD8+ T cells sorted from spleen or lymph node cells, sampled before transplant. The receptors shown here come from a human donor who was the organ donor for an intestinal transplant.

The DNA for the CDR3 is TGTGCCAGCAGTTTCGGGGGGCCCTCGGTCGAGCAGTACTTC. Translated: CASSFGGPSVEQYF. The chain carries TRBV27 and TRBJ2-7; the D gene is possibly TRBD2 (7 bases). Trimming took 3 bases from V and 6 from J, leaving 15 bases between them. The germline gives CDR1 MNHEY, CDR2 SMNVEV (reference sequence). The CDR3 has 14 amino acids.

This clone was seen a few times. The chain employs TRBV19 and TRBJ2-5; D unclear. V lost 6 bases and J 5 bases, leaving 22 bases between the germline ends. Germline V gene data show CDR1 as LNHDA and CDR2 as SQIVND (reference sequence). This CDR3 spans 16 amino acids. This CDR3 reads CASRTSPYRTEETQYF. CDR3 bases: TGTGCCAGTAGGACCTCACCCTATCGGACGGAGGAGACCCAGTACTTC.

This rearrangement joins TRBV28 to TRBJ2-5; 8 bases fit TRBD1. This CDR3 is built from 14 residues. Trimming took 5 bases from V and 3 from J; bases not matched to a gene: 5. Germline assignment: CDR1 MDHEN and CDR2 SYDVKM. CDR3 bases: TGTGCCAGCAGTCTCCCGGGACAGGAAGAGACCCAGTACTTC. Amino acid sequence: CASSLPGQEETQYF.